This entry concerns a single TCR beta chain. The data originate from a study of blood T cell repertoires in COVID-19. Repertoires were generated with immunoSEQ multiplex PCR, while TCRdb's copy carries only in-frame clones and drops some. The top ten clones hold more than 3.5% of a sample with approximately 160,000 clones, around 74% of them seen once. The ends lost 4 bases at V and 7 bases at J; junction bases unmatched: 11. The V gene's germline CDR1 is SGHDN and CDR2 FVKESK. The CDR3 contains 16 residues. Input material: peripheral blood. The gene calls are TRBV14 and TRBJ1-5; TRBD1 aligns across 9 bases. The TCR comes from a woman of 80 years or more with acute or convalescent COVID-19. The CDR3 DNA reads TGTGCCAGCAGCCGATACAGGGGGCGCCCAGGCCAGCCCCAGCATTTT. This codes for CASSRYRGRPGQPQHF.